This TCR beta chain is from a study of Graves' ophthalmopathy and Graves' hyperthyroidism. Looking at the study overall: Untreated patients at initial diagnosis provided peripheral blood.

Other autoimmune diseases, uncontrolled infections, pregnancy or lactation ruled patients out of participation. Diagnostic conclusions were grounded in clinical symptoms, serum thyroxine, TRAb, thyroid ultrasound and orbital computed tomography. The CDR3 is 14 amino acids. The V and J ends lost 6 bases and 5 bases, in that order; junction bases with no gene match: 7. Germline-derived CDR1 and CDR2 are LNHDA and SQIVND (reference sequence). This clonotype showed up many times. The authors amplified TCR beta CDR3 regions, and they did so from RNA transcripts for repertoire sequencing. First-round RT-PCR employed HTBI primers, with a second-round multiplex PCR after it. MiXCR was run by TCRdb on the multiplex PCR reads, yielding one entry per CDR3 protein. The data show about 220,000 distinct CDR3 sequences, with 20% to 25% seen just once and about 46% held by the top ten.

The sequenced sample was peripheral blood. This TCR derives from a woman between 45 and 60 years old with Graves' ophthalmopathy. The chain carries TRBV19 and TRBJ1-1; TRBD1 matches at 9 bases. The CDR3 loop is CASRQTGGDTEAFF. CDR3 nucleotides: TGTGCCAGTAGACAGACAGGGGGGGATACTGAAGCTTTCTTT. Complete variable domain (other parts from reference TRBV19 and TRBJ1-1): DGGITQSPKYLFRKEGQNVTLSCEQNLNHDAMYWYRQDPGQGLRLIYYSQIVNDFQKGDIAEGYSVSREKKESFPLTVTSAQKNPTAFYLCASRQTGGDTEAFFGQGTRLTVV.